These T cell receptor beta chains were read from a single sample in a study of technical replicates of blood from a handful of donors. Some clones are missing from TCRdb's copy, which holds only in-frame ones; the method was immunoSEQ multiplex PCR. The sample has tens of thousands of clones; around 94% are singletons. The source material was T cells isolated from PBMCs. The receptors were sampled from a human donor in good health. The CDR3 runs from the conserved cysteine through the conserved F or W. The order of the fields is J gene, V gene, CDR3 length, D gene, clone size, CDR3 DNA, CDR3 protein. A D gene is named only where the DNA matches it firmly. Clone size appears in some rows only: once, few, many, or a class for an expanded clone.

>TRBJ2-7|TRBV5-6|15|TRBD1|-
TGTGCCAGCAGCTCACCGGGACAGGGTAATCGCGAGCAGTACTTC
CASSSPGQGNREQYF
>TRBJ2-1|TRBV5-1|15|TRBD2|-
TGCGCCAGCAGCCTGGACGTAGCGGGAGGGAATGAGCAGTTCTTC
CASSLDVAGGNEQFF
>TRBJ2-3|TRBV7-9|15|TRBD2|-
TGTGCCAGCAGCTATAGCGGGAGGGTCGAAGATACGCAGTATTTT
CASSYSGRVEDTQYF
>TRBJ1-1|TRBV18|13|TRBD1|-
TGTGCCAGTTTACAGGGGGAGGACACTGAAGCTTTCTTT
CASLQGEDTEAFF
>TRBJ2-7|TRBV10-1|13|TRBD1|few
TGCGCCAGCAGTGCAGGGGACAGCTACGAGCAGTACTTC
CASSAGDSYEQYF
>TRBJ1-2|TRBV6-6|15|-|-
TGTGCCAGCAGTTACTCAGGGGTGGGTAACTATGGCTACACCTTC
CASSYSGVGNYGYTF
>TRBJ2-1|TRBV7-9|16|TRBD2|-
TGTGCCAGCAGCCCGAGGGGGACTAGCGGGGACAATGAGCAGTTCTTC
CASSPRGTSGDNEQFF
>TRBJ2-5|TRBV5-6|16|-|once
TGTGCCAGCAGCTCGTACGTGTTTCGCCAGGAAGAGACCCAGTACTTC
CASSSYVFRQEETQYF
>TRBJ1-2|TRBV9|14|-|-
TGTGCCAGCAGCGGGGGGGGCGAGGACTATGGCTACACCTTC
CASSGGGEDYGYTF
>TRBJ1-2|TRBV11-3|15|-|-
TGTGCCAGCAGCTTAGGTAGACAGAAGAACTATGGCTACACCTTC
CASSLGRQKNYGYTF
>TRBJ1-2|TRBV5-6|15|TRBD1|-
TGTGCCAGCAGCTTCGGTTCAGGGGGCGCGCACGGCTACACCTTC
CASSFGSGGAHGYTF
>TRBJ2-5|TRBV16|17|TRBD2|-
TGTGCCAGCAGCCATCTAGACGGGACTAGAAAGAAAGAGACCCAGTACTTC
CASSHLDGTRKKETQYF
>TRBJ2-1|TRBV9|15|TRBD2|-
TGTGCCAGCAGTGTTGTAGCGGGAGTGAGGAATGAGCAGTTCTTC
CASSVVAGVRNEQFF
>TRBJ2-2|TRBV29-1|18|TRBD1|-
TGCAGCGTTGAAATTGCCCTTTCCCGACAGGGGGAAACCGGGGAGCTGTTTTTT
CSVEIALSRQGETGELFF
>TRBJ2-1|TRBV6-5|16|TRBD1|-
TGTGCCAGCAGTTACCCCGGGGACAGAGCCTACAATGAGCAGTTCTTC
CASSYPGDRAYNEQFF
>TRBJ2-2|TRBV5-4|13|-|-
TGTGCCAGCAGCTTCCGCGGCACCGGGGAGCTGTTTTTT
CASSFRGTGELFF
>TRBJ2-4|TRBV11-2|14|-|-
TGTGCCAGCAGCTTATTCGGGTTTAAAAACATTCAGTACTTC
CASSLFGFKNIQYF
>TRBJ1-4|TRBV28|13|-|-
TGTGCCAGCGCCTCGGACACCCCAGAAAAACTGTTTTTT
CASASDTPEKLFF
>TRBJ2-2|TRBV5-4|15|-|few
TGTGCCAGCAGCCCTCTCTCGGGTATTCGCGGGGAGCTGTTTTTT
CASSPLSGIRGELFF
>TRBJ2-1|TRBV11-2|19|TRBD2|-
TGTGCCAGCAGCTTAGGCAAAGTGGTCCAGCGGGAGCCCATGAATGAGCAGTTCTTC
CASSLGKVVQREPMNEQFF
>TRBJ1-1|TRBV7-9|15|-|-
TGTGCCAGCAGCTATACGTCCGGGATGAACACTGAAGCTTTCTTT
CASSYTSGMNTEAFF
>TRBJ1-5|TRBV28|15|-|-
TGTGCCAGCAGTTTCCGGAGTAGTGGCAATCAGCCCCAGCATTTT
CASSFRSSGNQPQHF